This TCR beta chain was found in a study of blood T cells in healthy people across ages. Germline lookup yields CDR1 SGHTA and CDR2 FQGTGA. V dropped 4 bases and J dropped 10 bases, with 11 bases sitting between them. The CDR3 spans 12 residues. This clonotype has only a few counts. What it binds is not known. Combining a sample-barcoded 5' primer with a J-beta primer mix, a second PCR ran for 7 to 11 cycles. TCRdb ran MiXCR on the 5' RACE reads and lists one entry per CDR3 protein. The table includes hundreds of thousands of distinct CDR3 sequences, around 46% detected once. Study-wide findings and caveats: The authors considered diversity estimates from one million T cells to be underestimates.

This clonotype was obtained from a woman aged 60-75 years in good health. Specimen: blood. This chain joins TRBV7-3 and TRBJ2-1; D is unclear. The CDR3 DNA follows: TGTGCCAGCAGCTCTTATGGGGTCGAGCAGTTCTTC. It specifies CASSSYGVEQFF. Combining the CDR3 with reference TRBV7-3 and TRBJ2-1 gives the whole variable domain GAGVSQTPSNKVTEKGKYVELRCDPISGHTALYWYRQSLGQGPEFLIYFQGTGAADDSGLPNDRFFAVRPEGSVSTLKIQRTERGDSAVYLCASSSYGVEQFFGPGTRLTVL.